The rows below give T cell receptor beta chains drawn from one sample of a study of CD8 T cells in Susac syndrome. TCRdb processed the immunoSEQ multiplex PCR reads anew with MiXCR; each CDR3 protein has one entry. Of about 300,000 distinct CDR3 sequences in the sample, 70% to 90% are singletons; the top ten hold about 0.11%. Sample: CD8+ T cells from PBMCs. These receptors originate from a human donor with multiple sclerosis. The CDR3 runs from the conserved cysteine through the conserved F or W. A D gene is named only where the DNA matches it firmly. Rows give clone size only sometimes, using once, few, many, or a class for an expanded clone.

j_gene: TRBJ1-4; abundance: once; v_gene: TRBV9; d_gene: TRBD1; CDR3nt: TGTGCCAGCAGCCCGGAGGGACAGGCCTTTGCTAATGAAAAACTGTTTTTT; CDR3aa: CASSPEGQAFANEKLFF
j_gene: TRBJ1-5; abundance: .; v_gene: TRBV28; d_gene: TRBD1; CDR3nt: TGTGCCAGCAGTGAGGGACAGGGTAGCGGGACCCAGCATTTT; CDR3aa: CASSEGQGSGTQHF
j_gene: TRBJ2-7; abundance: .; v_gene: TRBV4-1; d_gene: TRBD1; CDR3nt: TGCGCCAGCAGCCAACCCCTTGGACAGGGACGACAAGTAGAGCAGTACTTC; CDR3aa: CASSQPLGQGRQVEQYF
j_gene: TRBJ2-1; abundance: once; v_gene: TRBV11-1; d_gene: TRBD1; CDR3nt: TGTGCCAGCAGCGCGCCACCCGGGACAGGGGGTCTTTCCTCCTACAATGAGCAGTTCTTC; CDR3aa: CASSAPPGTGGLSSYNEQFF
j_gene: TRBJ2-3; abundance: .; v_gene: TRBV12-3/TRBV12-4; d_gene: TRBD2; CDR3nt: TGTGCCAGCAGTCGCCCTACTAGCGGGAGGGCCTCAGATACGCAGTATTTT; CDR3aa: CASSRPTSGRASDTQYF
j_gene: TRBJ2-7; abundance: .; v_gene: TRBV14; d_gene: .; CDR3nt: TGTGCCAGCAGCCAAGATCATGGATGGGGATTGGACGAGCAGTACTTC; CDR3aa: CASSQDHGWGLDEQYF
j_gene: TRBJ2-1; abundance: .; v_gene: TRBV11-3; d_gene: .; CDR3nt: TGTGCCAGCAGCTTAGCTATAAGGGAGGATTCGAATGAGCAGTTCTTC; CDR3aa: CASSLAIREDSNEQFF
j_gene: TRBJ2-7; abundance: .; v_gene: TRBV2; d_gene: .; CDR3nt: TGTGCTTTAAGGGAAGAAAACTACGAGCAGTACTTC; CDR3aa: CALREENYEQYF
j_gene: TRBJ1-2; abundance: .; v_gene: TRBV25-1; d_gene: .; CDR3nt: TGTGCCAGCAGGGGCGGTGGGGGGGTTAACTATGGCTACACCTTC; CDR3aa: CASRGGGGVNYGYTF
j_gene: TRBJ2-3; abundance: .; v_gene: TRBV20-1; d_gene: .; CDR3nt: TGCAGTGCTAGAGATAACGGAGGGCGGAGGGCCGCGGATACGCAGTATTTT; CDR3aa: CSARDNGGRRAADTQYF
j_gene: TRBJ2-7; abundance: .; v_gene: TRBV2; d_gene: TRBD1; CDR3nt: TGTGCCAGCAAACGAATAGACAGGGGTGGCTACGAGCAGTACTTC; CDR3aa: CASKRIDRGGYEQYF
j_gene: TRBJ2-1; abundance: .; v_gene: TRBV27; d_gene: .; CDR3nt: TGTGCCAGCAGTTTATATCCGGGGGTTGGCAATGAGCAGTTCTTC; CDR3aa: CASSLYPGVGNEQFF
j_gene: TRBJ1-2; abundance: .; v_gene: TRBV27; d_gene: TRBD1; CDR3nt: TGTGCCAGCACCGCGACAGGGGGCGTAGAAGGCTACACCTTC; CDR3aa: CASTATGGVEGYTF
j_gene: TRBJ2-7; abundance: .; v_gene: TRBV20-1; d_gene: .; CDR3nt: TGCAGTGCTAGAGATCGCGGTACAGTTGCCTACGAGCAGTACTTC; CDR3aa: CSARDRGTVAYEQYF
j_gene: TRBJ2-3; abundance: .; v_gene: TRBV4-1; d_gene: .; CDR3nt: TGCGCCAGCAGCCAAGGCGGGACAACAGATACGCAGTATTTT; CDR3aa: CASSQGGTTDTQYF
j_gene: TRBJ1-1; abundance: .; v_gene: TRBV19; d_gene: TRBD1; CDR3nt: TGTGCCAGTAGTGTTCCCGCGGCAGGGGGAACTGAAGCTTTCTTT; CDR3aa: CASSVPAAGGTEAFF
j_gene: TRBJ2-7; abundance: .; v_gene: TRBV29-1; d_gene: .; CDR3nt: TGCAGCGCTGGAGGGGGTATCTCCTACGAGCAGTACTTC; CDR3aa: CSAGGGISYEQYF
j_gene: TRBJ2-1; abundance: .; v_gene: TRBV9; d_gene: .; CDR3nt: TGTGCCAGCAGCGTAGGCCCAGAGCAGTTCTTC; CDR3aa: CASSVGPEQFF
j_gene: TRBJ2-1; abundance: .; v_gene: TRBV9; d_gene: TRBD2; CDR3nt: TGTGCCAGCAGCGTAGTGGGGACTAGCGGTTTCAATGAGCAGTTCTTC; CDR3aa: CASSVVGTSGFNEQFF
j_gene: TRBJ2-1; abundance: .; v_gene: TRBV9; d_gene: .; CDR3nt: TGTGCCAGCAGGCAAGGGGGAATTAGGAACAATGAGCAGTTCTTC; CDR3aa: CASRQGGIRNNEQFF
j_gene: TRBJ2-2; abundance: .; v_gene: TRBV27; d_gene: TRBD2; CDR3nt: TGTGCCAGCAGTTTACCCTTCGGCGGGAGGGTAGGCAGGGAGCTGTTTTTT; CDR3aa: CASSLPFGGRVGRELFF
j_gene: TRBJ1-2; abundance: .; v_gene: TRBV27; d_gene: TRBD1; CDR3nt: TGTGCCAGCAGTTTTACAGGGGCTCACTATGGCTACACCTTC; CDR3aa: CASSFTGAHYGYTF
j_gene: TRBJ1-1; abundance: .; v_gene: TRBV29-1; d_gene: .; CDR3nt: TGCAGCGTTGAAGACGCAAACGCGGGCACTGAAGCTTTCTTT; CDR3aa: CSVEDANAGTEAFF
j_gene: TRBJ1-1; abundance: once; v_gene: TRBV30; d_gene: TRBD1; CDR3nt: TGTGCCTGTGTGAGGACAGGGAACACTGAAGCTTTCTTT; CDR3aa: CACVRTGNTEAFF
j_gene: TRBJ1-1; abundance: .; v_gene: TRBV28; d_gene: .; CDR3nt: TGTGCCAGCAGATCCCAGGGTTTAGGGAACACTGAAGCTTTCTTT; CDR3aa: CASRSQGLGNTEAFF
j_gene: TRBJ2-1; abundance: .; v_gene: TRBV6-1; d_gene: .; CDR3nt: TGTGCCAGCAGTGCGAGGGGATCGGACAATGAGCAGTTCTTC; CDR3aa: CASSARGSDNEQFF
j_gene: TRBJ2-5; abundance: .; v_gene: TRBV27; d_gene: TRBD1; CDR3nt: TGTGCCAGCAGTTTAGAGACAGGGGGCAAGGAGACCCAGTACTTC; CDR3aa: CASSLETGGKETQYF
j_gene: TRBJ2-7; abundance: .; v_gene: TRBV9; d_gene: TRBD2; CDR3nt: TGTGCCAGCAGCGATAATCCGGGACTAGCTACCTACGAGCAGTACTTC; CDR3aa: CASSDNPGLATYEQYF
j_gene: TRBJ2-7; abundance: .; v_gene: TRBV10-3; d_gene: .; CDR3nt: TGTGCCATCAGTGAGTCGCGGGAGCAGTACTTC; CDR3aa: CAISESREQYF
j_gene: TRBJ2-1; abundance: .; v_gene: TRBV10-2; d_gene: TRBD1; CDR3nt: TGCGCCAGCAGTGACCTGGACAGGGAATCCTACAATGAGCAGTTCTTC; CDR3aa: CASSDLDRESYNEQFF
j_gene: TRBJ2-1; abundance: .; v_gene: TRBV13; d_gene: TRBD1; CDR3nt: TGTGCCAGCAGCTCCGGGACAGGCAATGAGCAGTTCTTC; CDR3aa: CASSSGTGNEQFF
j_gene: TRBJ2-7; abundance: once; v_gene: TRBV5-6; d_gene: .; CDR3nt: TGTGCCAGCAGCTTGGCATGGAACGAGCAGTACTTC; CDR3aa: CASSLAWNEQYF
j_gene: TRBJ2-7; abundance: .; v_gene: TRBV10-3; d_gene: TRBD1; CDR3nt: TGTGCCATCAGCGGGACAGGGTCCCGCGAGCAGTACTTC; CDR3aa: CAISGTGSREQYF
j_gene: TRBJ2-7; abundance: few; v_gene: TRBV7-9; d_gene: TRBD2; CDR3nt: TGTGCCAGCAGCTTCCCTAGCGGGGTGAACTACGAGCAGTACTTC; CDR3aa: CASSFPSGVNYEQYF
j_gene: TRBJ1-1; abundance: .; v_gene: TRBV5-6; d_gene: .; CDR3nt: TGTGCCAGCAGCTTGGACAGGGCTCATGAAGCTTTCTTT; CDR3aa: CASSLDRAHEAFF
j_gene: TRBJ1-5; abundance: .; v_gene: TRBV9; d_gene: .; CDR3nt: TGTGCCAGCAGCGTCACCGGGACGAGCAATCAGCCCCAGCATTTT; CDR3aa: CASSVTGTSNQPQHF
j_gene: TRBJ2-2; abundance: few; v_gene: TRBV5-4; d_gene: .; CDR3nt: TGTGCCAGCAGCTTTCCAGTTAGGACCGGGGAGCTGTTTTTT; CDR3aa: CASSFPVRTGELFF
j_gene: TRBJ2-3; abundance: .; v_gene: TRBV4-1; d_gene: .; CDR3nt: TGCGCCAGCAGCCAAGAACGAGTTAATACGCAGTATTTT; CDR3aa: CASSQERVNTQYF
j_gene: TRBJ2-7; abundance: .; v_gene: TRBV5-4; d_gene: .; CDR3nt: TGTGCCAGCACCTTTATCGGGAGCTCCTACGAGCAGTACTTC; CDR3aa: CASTFIGSSYEQYF
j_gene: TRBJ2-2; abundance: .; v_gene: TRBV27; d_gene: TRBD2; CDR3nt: TGTGCCGGCAGTTCCGGACTAGCGGGATCCGGGGAGCTGTTTTTT; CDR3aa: CAGSSGLAGSGELFF